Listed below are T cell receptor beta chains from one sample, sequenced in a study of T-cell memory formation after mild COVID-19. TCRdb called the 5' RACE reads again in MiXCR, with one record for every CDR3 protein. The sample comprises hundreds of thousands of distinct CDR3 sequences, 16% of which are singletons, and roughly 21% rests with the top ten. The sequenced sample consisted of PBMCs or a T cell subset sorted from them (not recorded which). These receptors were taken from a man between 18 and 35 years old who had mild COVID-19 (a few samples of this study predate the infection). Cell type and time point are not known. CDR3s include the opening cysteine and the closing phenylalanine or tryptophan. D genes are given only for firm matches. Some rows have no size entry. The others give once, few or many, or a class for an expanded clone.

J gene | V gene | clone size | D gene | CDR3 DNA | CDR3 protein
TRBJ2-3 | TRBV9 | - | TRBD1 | TGTGCCAGCAGCCCGACCGGGACAGGGGGTGTAGATACGCAGTATTTT | CASSPTGTGGVDTQYF
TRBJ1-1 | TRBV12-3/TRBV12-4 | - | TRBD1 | TGTGCCAGCAGTCCAGACAGGGGGGGAGGCACTGAAGCTTTCTTT | CASSPDRGGGTEAFF
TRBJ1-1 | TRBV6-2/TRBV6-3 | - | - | TGTGCCAGCAGGAGGGACACCCTGAACACTGAAGCTTTCTTT | CASRRDTLNTEAFF
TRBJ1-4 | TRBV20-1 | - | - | TGCAGTGCGCCTAGGGTCCTGCGGAATGAAAAACTGTTTTTT | CSAPRVLRNEKLFF
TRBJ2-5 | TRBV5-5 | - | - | TGTGCCAGCAGCATAGGCCGTTCTACAGGGGGGGAGGAGACCCAGTACTTC | CASSIGRSTGGEETQYF
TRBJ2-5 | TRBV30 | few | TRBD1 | TGTGCCTGGGAACAGGGGGCTCAGACCCAGTACTTC | CAWEQGAQTQYF
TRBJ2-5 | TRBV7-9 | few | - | TGTGCCAGCAGCTCCGGGACTCACCAAGAGACCCAGTACTTC | CASSSGTHQETQYF
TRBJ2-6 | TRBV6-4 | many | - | TGTGCCAGCAGTGAATCCTCACGCTCTGGGGCCAACGTCCTGACTTTC | CASSESSRSGANVLTF
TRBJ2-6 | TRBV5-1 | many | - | TGCGCCAGCAGCTCCGGATCTGGGGCCAACGTCCTGACTTTC | CASSSGSGANVLTF
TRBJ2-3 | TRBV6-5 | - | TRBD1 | TGTGCCAGCAGTAGACAGGGGGCAATCCCCGATACGCAGTATTTT | CASSRQGAIPDTQYF
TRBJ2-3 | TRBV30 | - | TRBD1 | TGTGCCTGGTCCAGGGGGAACACAGATACGCAGTATTTT | CAWSRGNTDTQYF
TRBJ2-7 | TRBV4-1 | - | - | TGCGCCAGCAGCCCCCGACCGTCTCTAGGGTACGAGCAGTACTTC | CASSPRPSLGYEQYF
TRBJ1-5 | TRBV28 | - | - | TGTGCCAGCCACGGTGGGGGTAACCATCAGCCCCAGCATTTT | CASHGGGNHQPQHF
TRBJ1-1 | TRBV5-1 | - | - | TGCGCCAGCAGCTTTCCTTTCGGGGGGCCCGCTGGAACTGAAGCTTTCTTT | CASSFPFGGPAGTEAFF
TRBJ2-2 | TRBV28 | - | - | TGTGCCGGGCTGGAGCGCACCGGGGAGCTGTTTTTT | CAGLERTGELFF
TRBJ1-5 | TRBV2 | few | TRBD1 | TGTGCCAGCAGGCAGGGGGAGGTTGGCAATCAGCCCCAGCATTTT | CASRQGEVGNQPQHF
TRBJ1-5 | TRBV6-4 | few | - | TGTGCCAGCTGTATGGTGAGGTATAGCAATCAGCCCCAGCATTTT | CASCMVRYSNQPQHF
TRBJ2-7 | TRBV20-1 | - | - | TGCAGTGCTGCCGGAAGCTACGAGCAGTACTTC | CSAAGSYEQYF
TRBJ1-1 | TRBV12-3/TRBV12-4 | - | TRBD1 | TGTGCCAGCAGTCTCAGACAGGGAGGGGACACTGAAGCTTTCTTT | CASSLRQGGDTEAFF
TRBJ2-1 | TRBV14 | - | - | TGTGCCAGCAGCCAAAGGGGTCAGGGGCTGAATGAGCAGTTCTTC | CASSQRGQGLNEQFF
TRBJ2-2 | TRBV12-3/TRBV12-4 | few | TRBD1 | TGTGCCAGCAGTCCGACAGGGGGATCGAACACCGGGGAGCTGTTTTTT | CASSPTGGSNTGELFF
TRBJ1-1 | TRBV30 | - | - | TGTGCCTGGAGTACCCGAGGAGCGGAGAACACTGAAGCTTTCTTT | CAWSTRGAENTEAFF
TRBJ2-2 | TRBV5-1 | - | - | TGCGCCAGCAGCTTTTGGCCCGATGGTACCGGGGAGCTGTTTTTT | CASSFWPDGTGELFF
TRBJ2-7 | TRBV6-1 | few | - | TGTGCCAGCACCCCCTGGAATTCCTACGAGCAGTACTTC | CASTPWNSYEQYF
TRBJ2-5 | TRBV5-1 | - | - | TGCGCCAGCAGCCTCCCTTCCGGGACTTCTGGAGAGACCCAGTACTTC | CASSLPSGTSGETQYF
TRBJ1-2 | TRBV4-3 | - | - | TGCGCCAGCAGCCAAGATGACAGTCTCTATGGCTACACCTTC | CASSQDDSLYGYTF
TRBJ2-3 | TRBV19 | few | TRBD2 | TGTGCCAGTAGTATAGGCCTGGGTAGCGGGGCAGATACGCAGTATTTT | CASSIGLGSGADTQYF
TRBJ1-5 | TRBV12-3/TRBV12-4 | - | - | TGTGCCAGCAGGTCGACAGGTAGTATAGCCGAGCCCCAGCATTTT | CASRSTGSIAEPQHF
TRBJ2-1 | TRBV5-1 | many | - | TGCGCCAGCAATGGGGGAAGCTCCTACAATGAGCAGTTCTTC | CASNGGSSYNEQFF
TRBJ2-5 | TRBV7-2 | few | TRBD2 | TGTGCCAGCAGCTTAGAGGGGAGCGGGGGGGCAGAGACCCAGTACTTC | CASSLEGSGGAETQYF
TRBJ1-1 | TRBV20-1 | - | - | TGCAGTGCTCGGGGCCTTATGAACACTGAAGCTTTCTTT | CSARGLMNTEAFF
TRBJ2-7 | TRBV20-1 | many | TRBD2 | TGCAGTGCTAGAGCGGGACTAGCGGATTACGAGCAGTACTTC | CSARAGLADYEQYF
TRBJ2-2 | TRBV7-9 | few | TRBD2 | TGTGCCAGCAGCTCCCGAAGTATGCGGGGGGTTTCCACCGGGGAGCTGTTTTTT | CASSSRSMRGVSTGELFF
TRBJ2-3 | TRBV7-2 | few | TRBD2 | TGTGCCAGCAGCACAAGACTAGCGGGAAGCACAGATACGCAGTATTTT | CASSTRLAGSTDTQYF
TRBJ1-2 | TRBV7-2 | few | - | TGTGCCAGCAGCGGCTCCCGGCCCGAGGCATCTGGCTACACCTTC | CASSGSRPEASGYTF
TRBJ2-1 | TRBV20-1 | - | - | TGCAGTGCTCCCCGGCAGGGCCATGAGCAGTTCTTC | CSAPRQGHEQFF
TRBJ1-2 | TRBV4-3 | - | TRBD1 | TGCGCCAGCAGCCAAGAGATAAGGACAGGTACTAACTATGGCTACACCTTC | CASSQEIRTGTNYGYTF
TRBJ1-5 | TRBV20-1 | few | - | TGCAGTGTGGCAGCGCATAGCAATCAGCCCCAGCATTTT | CSVAAHSNQPQHF
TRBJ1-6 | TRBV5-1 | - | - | TGCGCCAGCAGCCCCAGGGTAGGCTCACCCCTCCACTTT | CASSPRVGSPLHF
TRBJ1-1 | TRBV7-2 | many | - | TGTGCCAGCAGCTTCGCAGGGACCACTGAAGCTTTCTTT | CASSFAGTTEAFF
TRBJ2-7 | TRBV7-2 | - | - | TGTGCCAGCAGCCGGGACCGGCCCTACGAGCAGTACTTC | CASSRDRPYEQYF
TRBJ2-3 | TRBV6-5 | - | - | TGTGCCAGCAGTTACTCGCAGTTGGCGGCAGATACGCAGTATTTT | CASSYSQLAADTQYF
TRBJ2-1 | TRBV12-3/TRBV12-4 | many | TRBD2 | TGTGCCAGCAGTCCCACGGGACTAGCGGGGGGGTACTACAATGAGCAGTTCTTC | CASSPTGLAGGYYNEQFF